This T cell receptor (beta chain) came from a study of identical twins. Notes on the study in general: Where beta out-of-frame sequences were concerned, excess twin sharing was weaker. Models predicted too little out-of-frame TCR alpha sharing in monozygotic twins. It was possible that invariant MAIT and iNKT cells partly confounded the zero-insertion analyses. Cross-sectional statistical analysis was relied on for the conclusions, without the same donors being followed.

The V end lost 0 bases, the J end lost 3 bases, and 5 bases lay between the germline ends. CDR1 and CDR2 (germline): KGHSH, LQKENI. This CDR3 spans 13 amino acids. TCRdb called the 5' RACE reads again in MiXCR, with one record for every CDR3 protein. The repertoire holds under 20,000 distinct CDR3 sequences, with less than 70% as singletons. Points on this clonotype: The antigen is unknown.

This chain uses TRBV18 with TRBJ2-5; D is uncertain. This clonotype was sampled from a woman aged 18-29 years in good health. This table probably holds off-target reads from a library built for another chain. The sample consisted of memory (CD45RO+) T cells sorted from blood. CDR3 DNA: TGTGCCAGCTCACCACCCATGAAAGAGACCCAGTACTTC. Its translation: CASSPPMKETQYF.